Presented here are 31 T cell receptor beta chains from one specimen sequenced in a study of blood T cell repertoires in COVID-19. Libraries were prepared by immunoSEQ multiplex PCR; TCRdb keeps only in-frame clonotypes and omits some of them. This table has 60,000 to 95,000 clones, 90% appearing once. The sample taken for sequencing was peripheral blood. These receptors all stem from an elderly woman with active or convalescent COVID-19.

The rearrangement uses TRBV28 and TRBJ2-5; 11 bases agree with TRBD2. The germline gives CDR1 MDHEN, CDR2 SYDVKM. The CDR3 is made up of 18 amino acids. V shed 3 bases and J 2 bases; nucleotides not matched to a gene: 11. As DNA, the CDR3 is TGTGCCAGCAGTTTCCCACTAGCGGGGGACCCCATACAAGAGACCCAGTACTTC. It encodes CASSFPLAGDPIQETQYF. Variable domain in full (rest from reference TRBV28 and TRBJ2-5): DVKVTQSSRYLVKRTGEKVFLECVQDMDHENMFWYRQDPGLGLRLIYFSYDVKMKEKGDIPEGYSVSREKKERFSLILESASTNQTSMYLCASSFPLAGDPIQETQYFGPGTRLLVL.

The chain uses TRBV6-1 and TRBJ1-1; 9 positions match TRBD1. Germline assignment: CDR1 MNHNS and CDR2 SASEGT. There are 15 residues in the CDR3. V gave up 4 bases and J gave up 6 bases; unmatched junction bases: 9. CDR3: CASSVAGTGLSEAFF. DNA of the CDR3: TGTGCCAGCAGTGTAGCCGGGACAGGGCTGTCTGAAGCTTTCTTT.

This rearrangement joins TRBV6-2 or TRBV6-3 to TRBJ1-5; 8 nucleotides line up with TRBD1. The CDR3 loop spans 18 amino acids. Unmatched junction bases numbered 11, after V lost 3 bases and J lost 1 base. In germline, CDR1 is MNHEY, CDR2 SVGEGT. The CDR3 reads CASSYGQGMLDSNQPQHF. Written as DNA, the CDR3 is TGTGCCAGCAGTTATGGACAGGGAATGTTAGACAGCAATCAGCCCCAGCATTTT.

The rearrangement joins TRBV6-5 to TRBJ2-7; 9 positions match TRBD1. Trimming removed 2 bases from V and 1 base from J; junction bases left unmatched: 3. Germline V gene data show CDR1 as MNHEY and CDR2 as SVGAGI. The length of the CDR3 is 15 residues. CDR3 bases: TGTGCCAGCAGTTACGGGACAGGGCCATCCTACGAGCAGTACTTC. Encoded protein: CASSYGTGPSYEQYF.

This chain uses TRBV28 with TRBJ1-6; 9 bases match TRBD1. Germline trimming cut 4 bases from V and 5 bases from J; bases unmatched to any gene: 6. Per the germline V gene, CDR1 is MDHEN and CDR2 is SYDVKM. The length of the CDR3 is 16 residues. The CDR3 sequence is CASSSGTGTNNSPLHF. The CDR3 DNA follows: TGTGCCAGCAGTTCGGGGACAGGGACTAATAATTCACCCCTCCACTTT.

In its sample, this clone was seen once. The genes are TRBV6-2 or TRBV6-3 and TRBJ1-5; TRBD1 matches at 7 bases. Germline-derived CDR1 and CDR2 are MNHEY and SVGEGT. The CDR3 extends over 15 amino acids. The ends lost 5 bases at V and 4 bases at J; junction bases unmatched: 8. The CDR3 bases are TGTGCCAGCAGTGACCGGACAGGTCTTAATCAGCCCCAGCATTTT. This translates into CASSDRTGLNQPQHF.

This chain uses TRBV11-1 with TRBJ2-1, with 9 nucleotides matching TRBD2. The CDR3 has 15 residues. V was pared by 1 base and J by 4 bases, with 2 bases of the junction left unmatched. Germline assignment: CDR1 SGHAT and CDR2 FQDESV (reference sequence). The CDR3 region is CASSLEAGGYNEQFF. For the CDR3, the DNA is TGTGCCAGCAGCTTAGAAGCGGGGGGATACAATGAGCAGTTCTTC.

The V call is TRBV5-6, the J call TRBJ2-2, with 12 bases that match TRBD2. The CDR3 extends over 17 amino acids. The germline V gene has CDR1 SGHDT and CDR2 YYEEEE. V lost 4 bases and J lost 0; bases outside the gene matches: 4. The chain's CDR3 is CASSLLAGGSNTGELFF. Here the CDR3 DNA reads TGTGCCAGCAGCCTACTAGCGGGGGGCTCGAACACCGGGGAGCTGTTTTTT.

The rearrangement joins TRBV10-3 to TRBJ1-2; the match to TRBD1 covers 9 bases. The length of the CDR3 is 15 residues. Trimming removed 6 bases from V and 4 bases from J; junction bases left unmatched: 9. Germline CDR1 reads ENHRY; CDR2 reads SYGVKD. CDR3 region: CAIRSSGTGLYGYTF. CDR3 nucleotides: TGTGCCATCAGATCCTCCGGGACAGGGCTCTATGGCTACACCTTC.

This chain links TRBV2 with TRBJ2-2; TRBD1 matches at 8 bases. CDR1 and CDR2 from the germline V gene are SNHLY and FYNNEI. CDR3 size: 13 residues. V shed 5 bases and J 5 bases; nucleotides not matched to a gene: 1. The CDR3 loop is CASSRQGTGELFF. CDR3 in DNA: TGTGCCAGCAGTAGACAGGGGACCGGGGAGCTGTTTTTT.

The chain couples TRBV12-3 or TRBV12-4 to TRBJ2-1, with unresolved D. With 5 bases removed from V and 9 bases from J, the gap between germline ends came to 14 bases. This CDR3 is 13 amino acids long. DNA of the CDR3: TGTGCCAGCAGTCTAGAGGCGGTCTTTGAGCAGTTCTTC. This sequence encodes CASSLEAVFEQFF.

The genes are TRBV18 and TRBJ1-6; 7 bases fit TRBD1. This CDR3 has 13 amino acids. V shed 5 bases and J 14 bases; nucleotides not matched to a gene: 9. In germline, CDR1 is KGHSH, CDR2 LQKENI. The CDR3 sequence: CASSEDRASTLHF. CDR3 coding DNA: TGTGCCAGCTCAGAAGACAGGGCGTCCACCCTCCACTTT. The variable domain in full, with the rest retrieved from reference TRBV18 and TRBJ1-6, is NAGVMQNPRHLVRRRGQEARLRCSPMKGHSHVYWYRQLPEEGLKFMVYLQKENIIDESGMPKERFSAEFPKEGPSILRIQQVVRGDSAAYFCASSEDRASTLHFGNGTRLTVT.

The chain couples TRBV5-6 to TRBJ1-4, with D possibly TRBD1 on 5 matching bases. V was clipped by 2 bases and J by 2 bases, with 22 bases between them. Germline lookup yields CDR1 SGHDT and CDR2 YYEEEE. The CDR3 totals 19 residues. The CDR3 here is CASSFRQGGVKRTNEKLFF. The DNA for the CDR3 is TGTGCCAGCAGCTTTAGGCAGGGAGGAGTTAAGAGGACTAATGAAAAACTGTTTTTT.

CDR3 region: CASSLNNQRGYTF. For the CDR3, the DNA is TGTGCCAGCAGTTTAAACAACCAGAGGGGCTACACCTTC. This sequence joins TRBV28 and TRBJ1-2; D unclear. CDR1 MDHEN and CDR2 SYDVKM come from the germline V gene. The CDR3 has 13 amino acids. V lost 2 bases to trimming and J lost 8 bases, with 12 bases between them.

In this sample, this clone turned up once. The rearrangement joins TRBV28 to TRBJ1-1, with 10 bases fitting TRBD1. The germline V gene encodes CDR1 MDHEN and CDR2 SYDVKM. Losses at the gene ends were 4 bases for V and 3 bases for J; bases not matched to a gene: 5. The CDR3 length is 15 residues. This CDR3 is CASSSLTGGHTEAFF. Here the CDR3 DNA reads TGTGCCAGCAGTTCCCTGACAGGGGGCCACACTGAAGCTTTCTTT.

This clone was counted a few times. The chain joins TRBV2 to TRBJ1-2, with TRBD1 matching over 7 bases. The junction had 10 bases not matched to a gene; V was cut back by 5 bases and J by 1 base. The CDR3 has 16 amino acids. The germline V gene has CDR1 SNHLY and CDR2 FYNNEI. The CDR3 protein is CASSPWGQMFNYGYTF. The CDR3 DNA sequence: TGTGCCAGCAGTCCATGGGGACAGATGTTTAACTATGGCTACACCTTC.

This chain joins TRBV6-5 and TRBJ1-2, with no clear D. Deletions cut 2 bases from V and 1 base from J, with 11 bases between. The CDR3 extends over 15 amino acids. CDR1 and CDR2 (germline): MNHEY, SVGAGI. The DNA for the CDR3 is TGTGCCAGCAGTTACACGCAACAGAGTAACTATGGCTACACCTTC. Residues: CASSYTQQSNYGYTF.

The chain recombines TRBV30 with TRBJ2-7; 8 bases are a match to TRBD1. CDR1 and CDR2 (germline): GTSNPN, SVGIG (reference sequence). The length of the CDR3 is 15 residues. With 5 bases clipped from V and 4 bases from J, the junction kept 13 bases outside the gene matches. The CDR3 DNA follows: TGTGCCTGGGGATCCTACAGGGGGATCGAGTACGAGCAGTACTTC. Amino acids: CAWGSYRGIEYEQYF.

The chain has TRBV4-3 and TRBJ1-1; D remains unclear. The CDR3 consists of 13 residues. Germline CDR1 LGHNA, CDR2 YSLEER. Deletions cut 1 base from V and 4 bases from J, with 7 bases between. The CDR3 nucleotides are TGCGCCAGCAGCCAAGCTTTTTCCACTGAAGCTTTCTTT. Translating gives CASSQAFSTEAFF.

The chain combines TRBV6-5 with TRBJ1-2; 9 nucleotides line up with TRBD1. J gave up 4 bases and V 6 bases, and 6 bases lay outside the gene matches. The CDR3 consists of 14 residues. Germline lookup yields CDR1 MNHEY and CDR2 SVGAGI. The CDR3 loop reads CASRGTGPPYGYTF. The DNA of the CDR3 is TGTGCCAGCAGAGGGACAGGGCCCCCCTATGGCTACACCTTC.

This clone was counted only a few times. The chain employs TRBV30 and TRBJ1-2; a weak D match, TRBD1 (6 bases). Germline lookup yields CDR1 GTSNPN and CDR2 SVGIG (reference sequence). This CDR3 is built from 13 residues. The germline V and J ends were trimmed by 2 bases and 4 bases, with 11 bases remaining between them. CDR3 region: CAWSTDRPYGYTF. CDR3 nucleotides: TGTGCCTGGAGTACAGACAGGCCCTATGGCTACACCTTC.

The chain has TRBV24-1 and TRBJ2-3, with a possible D match to TRBD2 (6 bases). CDR1 is KGHDR and CDR2 is SFDVKD in the germline V gene. Trimming pared 3 bases from V and 3 bases from J, leaving 6 bases between. There are 13 residues in the CDR3. CDR3: CATSDGGTDTQYF. The CDR3 bases are TGTGCCACCAGTGATGGAGGGACAGATACGCAGTATTTT.

The sample holds a few counts of this clone. The identical CDR3 is also encoded by other nucleotide sequences in the sample. Here the CDR3 reads CASSPRGSDTEAFF. The CDR3 DNA reads TGTGCCAGCAGCCCCAGGGGTTCGGACACTGAAGCTTTCTTT. The chain joins TRBV7-3 to TRBJ1-1; a weak D match, TRBD1 (6 bases). Germline V gene lookup returns CDR1 SGHTA and CDR2 FQGTGA. The CDR3 spans 14 residues. The V gene lost 5 bases and the J gene lost 3 bases, with 13 bases spanning the gap.

The V gene is TRBV12-3 or TRBV12-4, the J gene TRBJ2-3, with D hard to call. The germline V and J ends were trimmed by 3 bases and 5 bases, with 9 bases remaining between them. The CDR3 spans 13 residues. CDR3 residues: CASSLIGRDTQYF. CDR3 coding DNA: TGTGCCAGCAGTTTGATTGGCAGAGATACGCAGTATTTT.

The chain links TRBV19 to TRBJ2-7, with a possible D match to TRBD1 (6 bases). The CDR3 consists of 15 residues. Germline-derived CDR1 and CDR2 are LNHDA and SQIVND (reference sequence). With 4 bases removed from V and 4 bases from J, the gap between germline ends came to 17 bases. Written as DNA, the CDR3 is TGTGCCAGTAGTAAGGGAACAGGGCTAACGTACGAGCAGTACTTC. Translated, it gives CASSKGTGLTYEQYF.

The chain employs TRBV9 and TRBJ2-3; 11 nucleotides line up with TRBD2. Germline V CDR1 and CDR2: SGDLS, YYNGEE. J lost 5 bases, V lost 2 bases, and 4 bases had no gene match. The CDR3 spans 15 residues. The CDR3 loop is CASSVSGGAGDTQYF. The CDR3 nucleotides are TGTGCCAGCAGCGTTAGCGGGGGGGCCGGAGATACGCAGTATTTT.

The rearrangement links TRBV5-1 to TRBJ1-2; 11 bases fit TRBD1. Trimming took 1 base from V and 2 from J; bases not matched to a gene: 10. Germline V gives CDR1 SGHRS, CDR2 YFSETQ. The CDR3 is 18 residues long. In nucleotides, the CDR3 is TGCGCCAGCAGCTTGTCCCCGGACAGGGGGCTTGCCAACTATGGCTACACCTTC. It is translated as CASSLSPDRGLANYGYTF.

This sequence joins TRBV3-1 (or the pseudogene TRBV3-2) and TRBJ1-6, with D unresolved. The CDR3 is 18 residues long. Between the trimmed V and J ends, which lost 4 bases and 5 bases, there was a span of 21 bases. CDR1 is LGHDT and CDR2 is YNNKEL in the germline V gene (reference sequence). This chain's CDR3 is CASSRHCPILHHNSPLHF. CDR3 sequence (DNA): TGTGCCAGCAGCCGGCATTGTCCCATTTTACATCATAATTCACCCCTCCACTTT.

The J gene is TRBJ1-4, the V gene TRBV19; 9 nucleotides agree with TRBD1. V dropped 7 bases and J dropped 7; count of bases not matched to a gene: 10. Germline CDR1 LNHDA, CDR2 SQIVND (reference sequence). This CDR3 is 15 amino acids long. As DNA, the CDR3 is TGTGCCAGTACCCACTACAGGGGGCGTTCTGAAAAACTGTTTTTT. Protein product: CASTHYRGRSEKLFF. Supplemented by reference TRBV19 and TRBJ1-4, the full variable domain reads DGGITQSPKYLFRKEGQNVTLSCEQNLNHDAMYWYRQDPGQGLRLIYYSQIVNDFQKGDIAEGYSVSREKKESFPLTVTSAQKNPTAFYLCASTHYRGRSEKLFFGSGTQLSVL.

The J gene is TRBJ2-7, the V gene TRBV4-1, with D possibly TRBD2 on 6 matching bases. The CDR3 runs 13 residues. Trimming took off 1 base at V and 4 bases at J, with 8 bases between the two ends. Germline V gives CDR1 MGHRA, CDR2 YSYEKL. The CDR3 sequence: CASSQAAGYEQYF. The CDR3 nucleotides read TGCGCCAGCAGCCAAGCAGCGGGTTACGAGCAGTACTTC.

The V call is TRBV28, the J call TRBJ1-4; D not certain. Germline V gives CDR1 MDHEN, CDR2 SYDVKM. The V gene lost 3 bases and the J gene lost 12 bases, with 11 bases spanning the gap. There are 12 residues in the CDR3. The CDR3 sequence is CASSLTGTELFF. DNA for the CDR3: TGTGCCAGCAGTTTGACGGGTACCGAACTGTTTTTT.